This entry is about one T cell receptor (beta chain). The record originates from a study of blood T cell repertoires in COVID-19. Study overall: T cells, B-cell-depleted T cells, or PBMCs supplied cDNA or gDNA.

Original processing notes: Estimates of nucleated cell counts were drawn from the amplification of reference gene primers. Assay: immunoSEQ multiplex PCR; the TCRdb copy retains only in-frame clones and omits some. V and J calls plus clone size are reproduced from that table; the DNA served to infer D and trimming. The data show about 270,000 clones, about 87% seen once. The sample consisted of peripheral blood. The TCR originated in a human donor in a cohort sampled during active COVID-19.

CDR3 DNA: TGTGCCATCAGCGAGCGGGGGGGTTACAATGAGCAGTTCTTC. This translates into CAISERGGYNEQFF. The chain employs TRBV10-3 and TRBJ2-1; 10 bases match TRBD2. The length of the CDR3 is 14 residues. Germline V CDR1 and CDR2: ENHRY, SYGVKD. V lost 6 bases and J lost 4; bases outside the gene matches: 3.